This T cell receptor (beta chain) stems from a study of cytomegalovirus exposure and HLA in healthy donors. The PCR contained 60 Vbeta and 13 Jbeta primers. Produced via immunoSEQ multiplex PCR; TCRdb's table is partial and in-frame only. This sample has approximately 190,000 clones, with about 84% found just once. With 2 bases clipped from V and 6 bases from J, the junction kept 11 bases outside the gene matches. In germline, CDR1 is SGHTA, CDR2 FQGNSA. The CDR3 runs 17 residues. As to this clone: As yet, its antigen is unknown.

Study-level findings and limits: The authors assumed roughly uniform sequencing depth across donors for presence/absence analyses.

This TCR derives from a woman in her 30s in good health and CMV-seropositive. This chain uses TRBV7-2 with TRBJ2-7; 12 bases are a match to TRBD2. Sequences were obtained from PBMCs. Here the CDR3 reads CASSLRLAGEGKLEQYF. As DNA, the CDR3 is TGTGCCAGCAGCTTACGACTAGCGGGAGAAGGGAAGCTCGAGCAGTACTTC.